Given below is one TCR beta chain in context. The antigen remains undetermined. The data belong to a study of shared clonotypes between healthy human individuals. Study at large: CD4 naive cells filled three plates per donor, CD4 memory three, CD8 naive two and CD8 memory one. Study results and limitations: Some clonotypes were shared by all four sorted-subset donors, while others were not shared. The non-shared ones had lower generation probabilities than the shared ones.

V was trimmed by 2 bases and J by 6 bases, leaving 14 bases between them. The CDR3 extends over 15 amino acids. From germline, CDR1 is MNHNS and CDR2 SASEGT. Libraries were prepared by immunoSEQ multiplex PCR; TCRdb keeps only in-frame clonotypes and omits some of them. The sample consists of over a million clones, around 98% of them appearing once. Sequencing was performed on naive CD4+ T cells sorted from blood. Subset denoted: CD45RA+ positively selected. The chain is built from TRBV6-1 and TRBJ1-5; D call uncertain. This receptor was taken from a man between 25 and 39 years old in good health. Here the CDR3 DNA reads TGTGCCAGCAGTGAAAGAGGGCAGTCTCGTCAGCCCCAGCATTTT. Protein product: CASSERGQSRQPQHF.